Listed here is a single TCR beta chain. Its cognate antigen is unknown. This CDR3 spans 14 amino acids. The V end was cut by 3 bases, the J end by 5 bases, with 13 bases between. In germline, CDR1 is SEHNR, CDR2 FQNEAQ (reference sequence). The data originate from a study of long-term antiretroviral therapy in people with HIV. Regarding the study as a whole: Clonal expansions arising prior to ART prevailed in the repertoire at every time point. Older ART regimens may have been in use when blood was drawn between the mid-2000s and the late 2010s. CDR3 lengths in HIV samples spanned a narrower range than controls.

Researchers report immunoSEQ v3.0 was run at survey level. The data were produced by immunoSEQ multiplex PCR, yet TCRdb's version contains in-frame clones alone and is incomplete. The data show tens of thousands of clones, under 90% seen once. The clonotype was recovered from a man aged 40-49 years with HIV. The specimen was unsorted PBMCs, collected 4.8 to 5 years after starting antiretroviral therapy. The chain joins TRBV7-9 to TRBJ1-1; perhaps TRBD1 as D (5 bases). The DNA for the CDR3 is TGTGCCAGCAGCTTTGAGGGGAAGGGGACTGAAGCTTTCTTT. It specifies CASSFEGKGTEAFF.